The clone carrying this T cell receptor (beta chain) has a single count. The data stem from a study of shared clonotypes between healthy human individuals. Assay used: immunoSEQ multiplex PCR; TCRdb lists only in-frame clones, some missing. This sample has approximately 980,000 clones; 76% occur once, and the top ten carry about 1.5%. Trimming took off 7 bases at V and 7 bases at J, with 14 bases between the two ends. The CDR3 extends over 14 amino acids. The germline V gene encodes CDR1 MDHEN and CDR2 SYDVKM. This clonotype was obtained from a man aged 18 to 29 in good health. J is TRBJ1-6 and V is TRBV28, with D tentatively TRBD1 (6 bases). The specimen was memory CD4+ T cells sorted from blood. As for subset: CD45RA-negative fraction. The DNA of the CDR3 is TGTGCCAGCACCTCAGGGGTGAGCAATTCACCCCTCCACTTT. Translated: CASTSGVSNSPLHF.